The text below deals with one TCR beta chain. What it binds is not known. 60 Vbeta and 13 Jbeta primers were used in PCR. TCRdb's table, derived via immunoSEQ multiplex PCR, lists solely in-frame clones and lacks some. This sample lists about 170,000 clones; its ten largest clones have about 1.2%. These data come from a study of cytomegalovirus exposure and HLA in healthy donors. Findings and limits, study-wide: It was confirmed in vitro that a few of the CMV-associated chains were specific for CMV antigens.

Germline CDR1 SGHTA, CDR2 FQGTGA. CDR3 length: 12 amino acids. Trimming cost V 5 bases and J 8 bases, with 11 bases left between them. The clonotype originates from a woman in her sixties or seventies in good health and CMV-seronegative. The gene calls are TRBV7-3 and TRBJ2-3; the D gene is possibly TRBD2 (6 bases). The sample comprised PBMCs. The CDR3 DNA sequence: TGTGCCAGCAGCCTTGGGACTGGTACGCAGTATTTT. It encodes CASSLGTGTQYF. Using reference TRBV7-3 and TRBJ2-3 for the parts outside the CDR3, the full variable domain is GAGVSQTPSNKVTEKGKYVELRCDPISGHTALYWYRQSLGQGPEFLIYFQGTGAADDSGLPNDRFFAVRPEGSVSTLKIQRTERGDSAVYLCASSLGTGTQYFGPGTRLTVL.